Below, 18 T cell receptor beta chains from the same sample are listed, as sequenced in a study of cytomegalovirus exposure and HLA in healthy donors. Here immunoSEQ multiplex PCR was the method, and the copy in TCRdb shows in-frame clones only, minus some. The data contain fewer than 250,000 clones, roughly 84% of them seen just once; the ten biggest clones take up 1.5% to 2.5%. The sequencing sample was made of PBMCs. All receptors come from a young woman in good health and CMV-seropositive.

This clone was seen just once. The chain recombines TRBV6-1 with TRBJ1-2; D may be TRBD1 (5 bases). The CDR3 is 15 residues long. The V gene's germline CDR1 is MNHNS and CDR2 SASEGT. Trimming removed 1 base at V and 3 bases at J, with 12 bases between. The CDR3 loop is CASSEGRGGDYGYTF. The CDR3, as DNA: TGTGCCAGCAGTGAAGGTAGGGGAGGAGACTATGGCTACACCTTC.

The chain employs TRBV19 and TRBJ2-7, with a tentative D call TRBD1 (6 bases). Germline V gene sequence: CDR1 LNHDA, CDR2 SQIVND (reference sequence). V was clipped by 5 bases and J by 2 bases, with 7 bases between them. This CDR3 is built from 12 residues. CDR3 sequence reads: CASSGGPYEQYF. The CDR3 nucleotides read TGTGCCAGTAGTGGGGGCCCCTACGAGCAGTACTTC.

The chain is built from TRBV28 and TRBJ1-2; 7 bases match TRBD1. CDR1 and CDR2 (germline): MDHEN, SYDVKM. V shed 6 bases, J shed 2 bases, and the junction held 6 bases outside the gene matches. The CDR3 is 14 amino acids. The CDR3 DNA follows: TGTGCCAGCAGATCCCCGGGACAGAACTATGGCTACACCTTC. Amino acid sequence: CASRSPGQNYGYTF.

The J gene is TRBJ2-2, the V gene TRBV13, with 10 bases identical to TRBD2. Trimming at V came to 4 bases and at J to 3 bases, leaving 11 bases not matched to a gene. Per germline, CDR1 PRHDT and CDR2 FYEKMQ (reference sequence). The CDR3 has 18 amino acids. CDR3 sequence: CASSWTETSGSYTGELFF. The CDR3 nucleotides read TGTGCCAGCAGCTGGACCGAGACTAGCGGGTCATACACCGGGGAGCTGTTTTTT.

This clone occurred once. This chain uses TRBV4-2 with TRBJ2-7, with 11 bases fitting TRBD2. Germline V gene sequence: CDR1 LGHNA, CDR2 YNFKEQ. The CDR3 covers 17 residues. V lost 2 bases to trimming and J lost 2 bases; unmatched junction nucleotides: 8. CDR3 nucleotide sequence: TGTGCCAGCAGCCAAAGTGTAGCGGGGGGGATTACCTACGAGCAGTACTTC. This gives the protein CASSQSVAGGITYEQYF.

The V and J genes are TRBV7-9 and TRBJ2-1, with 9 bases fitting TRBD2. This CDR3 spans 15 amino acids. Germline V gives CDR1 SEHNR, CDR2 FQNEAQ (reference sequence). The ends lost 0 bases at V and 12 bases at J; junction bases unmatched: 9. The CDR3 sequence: CASSLAAGGRTTQFF. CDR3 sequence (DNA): TGTGCCAGCAGCTTAGCCGCGGGAGGGAGGACCACGCAGTTCTTC.

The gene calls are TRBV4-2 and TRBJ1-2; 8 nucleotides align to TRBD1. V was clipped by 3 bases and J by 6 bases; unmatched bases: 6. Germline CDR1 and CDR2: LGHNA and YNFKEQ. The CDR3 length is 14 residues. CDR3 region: CASSQLQGADGYTF. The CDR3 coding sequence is TGTGCCAGCAGCCAGCTTCAGGGGGCGGATGGCTACACCTTC.

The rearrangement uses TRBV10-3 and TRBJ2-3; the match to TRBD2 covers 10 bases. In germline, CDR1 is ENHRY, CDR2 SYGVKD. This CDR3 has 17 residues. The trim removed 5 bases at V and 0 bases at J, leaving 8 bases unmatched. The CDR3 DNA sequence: TGTGCCATCAGTCCGGGACTAGCGAGATCCAGCACAGATACGCAGTATTTT. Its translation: CAISPGLARSSTDTQYF.

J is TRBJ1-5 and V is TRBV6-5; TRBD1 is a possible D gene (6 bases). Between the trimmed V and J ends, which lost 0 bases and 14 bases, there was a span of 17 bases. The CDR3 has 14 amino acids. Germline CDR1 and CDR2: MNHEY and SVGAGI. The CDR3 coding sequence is TGTGCCAGCAGTTACTCCAGTGGGACACTCCCCGAGCATTTT. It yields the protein CASSYSSGTLPEHF.

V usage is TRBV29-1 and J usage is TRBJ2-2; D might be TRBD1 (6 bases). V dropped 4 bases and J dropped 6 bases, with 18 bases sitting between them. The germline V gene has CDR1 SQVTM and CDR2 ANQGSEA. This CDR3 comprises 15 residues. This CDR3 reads CSVGGPPMGAGELFF. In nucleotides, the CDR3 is TGCAGCGTTGGGGGGCCTCCGATGGGGGCCGGGGAGCTGTTTTTT.

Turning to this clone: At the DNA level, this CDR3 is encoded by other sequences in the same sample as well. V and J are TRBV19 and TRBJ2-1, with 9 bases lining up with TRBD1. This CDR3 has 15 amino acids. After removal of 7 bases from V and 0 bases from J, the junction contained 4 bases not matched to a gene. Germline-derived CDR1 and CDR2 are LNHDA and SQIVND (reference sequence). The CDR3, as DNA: TGTGCCAGTACTCCGGGACAGGGCTCCTACAATGAGCAGTTCTTC. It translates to CASTPGQGSYNEQFF.

In DNA form, the CDR3 reads TGTGCCAGCAGCTTGGAGGTCAGGGTGGGGACCGGGGAGCTGTTTTTT. This codes for CASSLEVRVGTGELFF. The rearrangement links TRBV5-4 to TRBJ2-2; the D gene is possibly TRBD1 (5 bases). Germline CDR1 SGHNT, CDR2 YYREEE (reference sequence). V was pared by 0 bases and J by 5 bases, with 14 bases between. This CDR3 has 16 residues.

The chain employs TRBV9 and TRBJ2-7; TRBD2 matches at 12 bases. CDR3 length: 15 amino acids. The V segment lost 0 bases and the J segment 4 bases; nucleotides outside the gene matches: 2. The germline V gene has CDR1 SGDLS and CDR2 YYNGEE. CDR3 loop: CASSVGLAGEYEQYF. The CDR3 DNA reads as TGTGCCAGCAGCGTAGGACTAGCGGGAGAGTACGAGCAGTACTTC.

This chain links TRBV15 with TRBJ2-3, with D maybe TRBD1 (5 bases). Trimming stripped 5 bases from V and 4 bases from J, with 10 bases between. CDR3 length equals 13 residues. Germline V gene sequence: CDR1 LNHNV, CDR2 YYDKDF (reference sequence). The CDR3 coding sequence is TGTGCCACCAGCCCAAGGGGATCAGATACGCAGTATTTT. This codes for CATSPRGSDTQYF.

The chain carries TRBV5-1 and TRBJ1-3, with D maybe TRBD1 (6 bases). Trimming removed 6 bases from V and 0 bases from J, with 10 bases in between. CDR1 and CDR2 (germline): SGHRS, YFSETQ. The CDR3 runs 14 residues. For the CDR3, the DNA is TGCGCCAGCAAAGGACAGATCTCTGGAAACACCATATATTTT. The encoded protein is CASKGQISGNTIYF.

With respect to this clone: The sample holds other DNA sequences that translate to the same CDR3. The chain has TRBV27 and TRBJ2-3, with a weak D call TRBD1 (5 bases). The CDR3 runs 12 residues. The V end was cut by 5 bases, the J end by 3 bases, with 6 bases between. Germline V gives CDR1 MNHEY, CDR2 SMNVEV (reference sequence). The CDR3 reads CASSPGTDTQYF. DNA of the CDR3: TGTGCCAGCAGTCCAGGGACAGATACGCAGTATTTT.

The chain's CDR3 is CASSFPEGGCNQPQHF. The CDR3 DNA reads as TGTGCCAGCAGTTTCCCAGAGGGGGGGTGCAATCAGCCCCAGCATTTT. The rearrangement joins TRBV27 to TRBJ1-5, with D tentatively TRBD1 (6 bases). CDR1 is MNHEY and CDR2 is SMNVEV in the germline V gene (reference sequence). V lost 3 bases and J 2 bases, leaving 14 bases between the germline ends. This CDR3 has 16 amino acids.

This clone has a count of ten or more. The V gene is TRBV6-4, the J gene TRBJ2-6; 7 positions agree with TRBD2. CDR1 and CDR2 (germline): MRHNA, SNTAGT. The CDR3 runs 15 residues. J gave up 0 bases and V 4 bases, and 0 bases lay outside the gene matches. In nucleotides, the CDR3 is TGTGCCAGCAGTGCTAGCGGCTCTGGGGCCAACGTCCTGACTTTC. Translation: CASSASGSGANVLTF.